This T cell receptor (beta chain) was obtained from a study of regulatory T cells in long-lasting Graves disease. Germline CDR1 is SQVTM and CDR2 is ANQGSEA. There are 13 residues in the CDR3. Trimming at V came to 6 bases and at J to 7 bases, leaving 5 bases not matched to a gene. Investigators prepared the TCR beta libraries by applying iRepertoire HTBI primers and Arm-PCR of CDR3 regions. MiXCR was run by TCRdb on the multiplex PCR reads, yielding one entry per CDR3 protein. The repertoire holds 600,000 to 650,000 distinct CDR3 sequences, with around 15% as singletons. This clonotype came up many times. The time point: newly diagnosed GD, antithyroid drugs for less than 3 months. From RNA extracted from PBMCs, the TCR library was made. A further study also used this sample, focusing on T cells in Graves' hyperthyroidism and ophthalmopathy.

This sequence was found in a woman between 25 and 40 years old with Graves disease. The V call is TRBV29-1, the J call TRBJ2-1, with TRBD1 matching 11 bases. This sample comprised peripheral blood mononuclear cells (PBMCs), obtained at new diagnosis, from a patient treated with antithyroid drugs. This CDR3 is CSVGRDRGNEQFF. DNA for the CDR3: TGCAGCGTGGGACGGGACAGGGGGAATGAGCAGTTCTTC.